This T cell receptor beta chain comes out of a study of lymphopenia after photon versus proton radiotherapy. Study-level points and caveats: Under photons, naive T cells and diversity fell while effector/memory populations rose.

V lost 5 bases to trimming and J lost 0 bases, with 17 bases between them. CDR3 size: 17 residues. Germline-derived CDR1 and CDR2 are LNHDA and SQIVND (reference sequence). Method: immunoSEQ multiplex PCR; TCRdb's copy keeps in-frame clones and lacks some. This table holds fewer than 9,000 clones, over 85% found once. As to this clone: As yet, its antigen is unknown.

The sequence was collected from a man aged 60 to 69 with cholangiocarcinoma. Specimen: peripheral blood, collected from a patient treated with photon-based radiotherapy. J is TRBJ1-5 and V is TRBV19; tentatively, D is TRBD1 (6 bases). CDR3: CASSRQGHQDSNQPQHF. The CDR3 nucleotides are TGTGCCAGTAGTCGGCAGGGGCACCAGGATAGCAATCAGCCCCAGCATTTT.